The following is a TCR beta chain sequence with its context. What it binds is unknown. V dropped 2 bases and J dropped 8 bases, with 10 bases sitting between them. Germline V gene sequence: CDR1 SGHTA, CDR2 FQGNSA. This CDR3 region has 13 residues. This record comes from a study of response to subunit inactivated influenza vaccine. Study-level results: The authors suggested that every seasonal influenza vaccination recruits few new T cells.

One entry per CDR3 protein results from TCRdb running MiXCR on the RT-PCR reads. The table shows hundreds of thousands of distinct CDR3 sequences, with about 10% occurring only once. The sample was PBMCs from blood, taken 35 to 45 days after vaccination. This sequence joins TRBV7-2 and TRBJ1-5; no firm D call. The sequence was collected from a man aged 45-60 years who received an inactivated influenza vaccine. The CDR3 coding sequence is TGTGCCAGCAGCTTAAGATGGTACGAGCCCCAGCATTTT. This translates into CASSLRWYEPQHF.